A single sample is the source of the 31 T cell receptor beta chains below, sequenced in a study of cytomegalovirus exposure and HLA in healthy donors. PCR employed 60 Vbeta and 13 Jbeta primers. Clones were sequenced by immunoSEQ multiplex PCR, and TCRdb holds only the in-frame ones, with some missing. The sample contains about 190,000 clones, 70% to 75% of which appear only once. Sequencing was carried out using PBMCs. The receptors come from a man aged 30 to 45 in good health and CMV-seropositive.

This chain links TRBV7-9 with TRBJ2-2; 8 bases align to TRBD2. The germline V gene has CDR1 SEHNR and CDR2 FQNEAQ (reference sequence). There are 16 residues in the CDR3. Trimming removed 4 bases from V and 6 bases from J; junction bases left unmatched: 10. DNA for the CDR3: TGTGCCAGCAGCTCCTTTCGGGGGGGAAAGGCCGGGGAGCTGTTTTTT. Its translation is CASSSFRGGKAGELFF. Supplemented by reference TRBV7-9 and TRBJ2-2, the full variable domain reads DTGVSQNPRHKITKRGQNVTFRCDPISEHNRLYWYRQTLGQGPEFLTYFQNEAQLEKSRLLSDRFSAERPKGSFSTLEIQRTEQGDSAMYLCASSSFRGGKAGELFFGEGSRLTVL.

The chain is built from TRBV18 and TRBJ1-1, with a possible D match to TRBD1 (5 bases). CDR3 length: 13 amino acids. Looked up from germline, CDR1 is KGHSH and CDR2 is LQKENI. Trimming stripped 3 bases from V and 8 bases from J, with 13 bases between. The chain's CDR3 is CASSPGGEAEAFF. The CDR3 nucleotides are TGTGCCAGCTCACCCGGGGGTGAGGCCGAAGCTTTCTTT.

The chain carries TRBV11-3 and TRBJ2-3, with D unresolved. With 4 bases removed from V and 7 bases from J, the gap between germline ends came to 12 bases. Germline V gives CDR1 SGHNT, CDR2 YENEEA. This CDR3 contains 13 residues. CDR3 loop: CASSSSLQNTQYF. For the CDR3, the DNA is TGTGCCAGCAGCTCCTCTTTACAGAATACGCAGTATTTT.

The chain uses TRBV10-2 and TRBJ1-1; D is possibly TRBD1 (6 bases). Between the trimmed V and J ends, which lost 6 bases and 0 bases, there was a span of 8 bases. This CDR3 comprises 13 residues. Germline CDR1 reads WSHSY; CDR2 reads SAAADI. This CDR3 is CASRTGLNTEAFF. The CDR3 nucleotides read TGCGCCAGCAGAACAGGGCTGAACACTGAAGCTTTCTTT.

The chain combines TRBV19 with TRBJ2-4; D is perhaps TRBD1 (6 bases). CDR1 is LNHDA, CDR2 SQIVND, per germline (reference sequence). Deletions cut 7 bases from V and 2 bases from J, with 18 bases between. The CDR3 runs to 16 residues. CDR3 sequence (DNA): TGTGCCAGTACCATGGGACAAGCTGTAACCAAAAACATTCAGTACTTC. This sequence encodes CASTMGQAVTKNIQYF.

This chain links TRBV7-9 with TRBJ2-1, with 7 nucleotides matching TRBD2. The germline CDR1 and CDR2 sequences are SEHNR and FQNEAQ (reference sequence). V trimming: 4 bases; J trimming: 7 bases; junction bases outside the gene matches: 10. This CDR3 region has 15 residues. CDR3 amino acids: CASSSFSGTENEQFF. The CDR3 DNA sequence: TGTGCCAGCAGCTCTTTCAGCGGGACTGAGAATGAGCAGTTCTTC.

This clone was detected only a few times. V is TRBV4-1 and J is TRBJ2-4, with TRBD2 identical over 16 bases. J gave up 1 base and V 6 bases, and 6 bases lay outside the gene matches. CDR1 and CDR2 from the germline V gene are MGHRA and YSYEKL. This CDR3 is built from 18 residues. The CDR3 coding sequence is TGCGCCAGCAGTGGGGGACTAGCGGGAGGGATGGCCAAAAACATTCAGTACTTC. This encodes CASSGGLAGGMAKNIQYF.

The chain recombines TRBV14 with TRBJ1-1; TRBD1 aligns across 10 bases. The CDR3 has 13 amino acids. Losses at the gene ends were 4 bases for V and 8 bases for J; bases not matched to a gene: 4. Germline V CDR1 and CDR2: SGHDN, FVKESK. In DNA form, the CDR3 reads TGTGCCAGCAGCCTCGGACAGGGGGACGAAGCTTTCTTT. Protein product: CASSLGQGDEAFF.

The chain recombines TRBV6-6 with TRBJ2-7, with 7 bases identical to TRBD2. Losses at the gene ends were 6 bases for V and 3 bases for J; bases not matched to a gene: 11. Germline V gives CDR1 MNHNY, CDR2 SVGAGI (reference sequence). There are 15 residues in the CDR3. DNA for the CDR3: TGTGCCAGCAGCTGGGGGGGGAGGGGAGTCTACGAGCAGTACTTC. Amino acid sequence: CASSWGGRGVYEQYF.

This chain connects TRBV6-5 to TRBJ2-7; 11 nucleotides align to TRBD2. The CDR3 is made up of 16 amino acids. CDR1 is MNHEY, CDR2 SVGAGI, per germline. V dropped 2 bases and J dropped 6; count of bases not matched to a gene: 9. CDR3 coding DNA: TGTGCCAGCAGTTACACCGAACTAGCGGGAGTCACCGAGCAGTACTTC. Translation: CASSYTELAGVTEQYF.

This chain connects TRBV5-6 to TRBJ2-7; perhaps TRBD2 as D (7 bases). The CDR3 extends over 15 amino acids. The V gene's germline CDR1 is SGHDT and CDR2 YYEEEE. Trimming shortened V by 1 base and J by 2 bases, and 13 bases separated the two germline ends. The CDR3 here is CASSLLGGRPYEQYF. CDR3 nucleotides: TGTGCCAGCAGCTTGTTGGGGGGGCGACCCTACGAGCAGTACTTC.

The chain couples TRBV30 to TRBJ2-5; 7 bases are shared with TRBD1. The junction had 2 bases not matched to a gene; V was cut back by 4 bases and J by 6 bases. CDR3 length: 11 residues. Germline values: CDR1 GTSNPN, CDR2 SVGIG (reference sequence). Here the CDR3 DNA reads TGTGCCTGGACCAGGGGGAAGACCCAGTACTTC. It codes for CAWTRGKTQYF.

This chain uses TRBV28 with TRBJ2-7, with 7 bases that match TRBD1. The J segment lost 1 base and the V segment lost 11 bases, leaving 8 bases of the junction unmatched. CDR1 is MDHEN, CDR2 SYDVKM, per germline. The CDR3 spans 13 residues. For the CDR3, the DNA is TGTGCCTGCACAGGGGCACTTTCCTACGAGCAGTACTTC. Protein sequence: CACTGALSYEQYF.

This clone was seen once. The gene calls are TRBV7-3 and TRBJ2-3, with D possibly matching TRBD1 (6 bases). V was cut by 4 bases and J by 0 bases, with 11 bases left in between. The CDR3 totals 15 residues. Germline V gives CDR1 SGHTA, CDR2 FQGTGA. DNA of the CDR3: TGTGCCAGCAGCTCACAGGGCCATAGCACAGATACGCAGTATTTT. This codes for CASSSQGHSTDTQYF.

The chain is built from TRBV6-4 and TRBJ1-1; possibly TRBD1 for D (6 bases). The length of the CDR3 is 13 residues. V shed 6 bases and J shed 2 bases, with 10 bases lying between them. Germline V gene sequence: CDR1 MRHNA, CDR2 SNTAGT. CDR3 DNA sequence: TGTGCCAGCAGAAAGGACAGTAACACTGAAGCTTTCTTT. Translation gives CASRKDSNTEAFF.

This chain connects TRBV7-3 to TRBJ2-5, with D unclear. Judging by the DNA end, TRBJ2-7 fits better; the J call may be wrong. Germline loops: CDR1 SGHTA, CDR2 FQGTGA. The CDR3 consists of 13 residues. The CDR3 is CASSFAPSYEQYF. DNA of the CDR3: TGTGCCAGCAGCTTTGCGCCCTCCTACGAGCAGTACTTC.

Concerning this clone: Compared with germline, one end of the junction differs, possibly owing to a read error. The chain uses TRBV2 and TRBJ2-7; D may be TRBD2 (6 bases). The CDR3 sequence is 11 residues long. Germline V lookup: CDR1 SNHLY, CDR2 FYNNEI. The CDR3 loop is CASSEGGLGDF. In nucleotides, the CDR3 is TGTGCCAGCAGTGAAGGGGGACTCGGTGACTTC.

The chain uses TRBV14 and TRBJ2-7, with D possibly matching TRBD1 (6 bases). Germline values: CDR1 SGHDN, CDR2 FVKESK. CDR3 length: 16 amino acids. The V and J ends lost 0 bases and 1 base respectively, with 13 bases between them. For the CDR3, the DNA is TGTGCCAGCAGCCAAGACTTCACAGGGCAGTCCTACGAGCAGTACTTC. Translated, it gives CASSQDFTGQSYEQYF.

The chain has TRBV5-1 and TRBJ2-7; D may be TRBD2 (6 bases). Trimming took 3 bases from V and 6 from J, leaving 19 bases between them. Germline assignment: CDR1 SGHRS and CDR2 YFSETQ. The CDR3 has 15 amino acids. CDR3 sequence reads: CASSWGVAGRVEQYF. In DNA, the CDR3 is TGCGCCAGCAGCTGGGGGGTGGCGGGACGAGTCGAGCAGTACTTC.

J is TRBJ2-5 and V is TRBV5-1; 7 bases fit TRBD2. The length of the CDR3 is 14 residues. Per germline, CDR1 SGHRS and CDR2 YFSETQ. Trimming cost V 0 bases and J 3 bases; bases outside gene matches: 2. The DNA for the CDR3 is TGCGCCAGCAGCTTGGGGGCGGGGGAAGAGACCCAGTACTTC. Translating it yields CASSLGAGEETQYF. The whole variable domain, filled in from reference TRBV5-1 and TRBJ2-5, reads KAGVTQTPRYLIKTRGQQVTLSCSPISGHRSVSWYQQTPGQGLQFLFEYFSETQRNKGNFPGRFSGRQFSNSRSEMNVSTLELGDSALYLCASSLGAGEETQYFGPGTRLLVL.

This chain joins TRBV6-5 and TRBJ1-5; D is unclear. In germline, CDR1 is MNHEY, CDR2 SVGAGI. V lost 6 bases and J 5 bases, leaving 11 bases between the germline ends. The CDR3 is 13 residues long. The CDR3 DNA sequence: TGTGCCAGCAGAAAGGACGGGGATCAGCCCCAGCATTTT. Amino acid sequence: CASRKDGDQPQHF.

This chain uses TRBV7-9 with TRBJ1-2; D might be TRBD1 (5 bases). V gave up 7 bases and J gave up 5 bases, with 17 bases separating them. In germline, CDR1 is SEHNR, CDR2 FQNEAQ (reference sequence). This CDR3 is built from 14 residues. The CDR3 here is CASTTTGLEYGYTF. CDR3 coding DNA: TGTGCCAGCACCACTACAGGATTAGAATATGGCTACACCTTC. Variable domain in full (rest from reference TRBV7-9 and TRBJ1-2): DTGVSQNPRHKITKRGQNVTFRCDPISEHNRLYWYRQTLGQGPEFLTYFQNEAQLEKSRLLSDRFSAERPKGSFSTLEIQRTEQGDSAMYLCASTTTGLEYGYTFGSGTRLTVV.

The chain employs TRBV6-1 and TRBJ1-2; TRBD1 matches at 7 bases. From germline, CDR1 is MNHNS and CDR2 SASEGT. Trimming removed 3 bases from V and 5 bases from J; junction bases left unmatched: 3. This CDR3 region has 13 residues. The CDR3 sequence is CASSDTGAYGYTF. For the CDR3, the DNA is TGTGCCAGCAGTGATACAGGGGCATATGGCTACACCTTC.

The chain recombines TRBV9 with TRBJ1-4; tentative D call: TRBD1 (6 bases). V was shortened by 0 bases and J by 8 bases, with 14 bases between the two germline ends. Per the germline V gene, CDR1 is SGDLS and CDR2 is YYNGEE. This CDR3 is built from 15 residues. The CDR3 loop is CASSVELGAEEKLFF. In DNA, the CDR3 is TGTGCCAGCAGCGTAGAGTTGGGGGCTGAGGAAAAACTGTTTTTT.

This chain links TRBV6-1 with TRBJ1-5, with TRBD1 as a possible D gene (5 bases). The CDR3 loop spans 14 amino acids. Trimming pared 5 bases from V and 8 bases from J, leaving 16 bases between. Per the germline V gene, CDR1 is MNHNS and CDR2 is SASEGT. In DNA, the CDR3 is TGTGCCAGCAGTCCTACAGGCGGCGGGAAGCCCCAGCATTTT. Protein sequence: CASSPTGGGKPQHF.

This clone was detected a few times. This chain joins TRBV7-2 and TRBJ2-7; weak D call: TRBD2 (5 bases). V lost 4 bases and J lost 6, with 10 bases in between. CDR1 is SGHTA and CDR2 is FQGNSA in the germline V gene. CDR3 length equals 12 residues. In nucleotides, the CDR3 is TGTGCCAGCAGCTCCGGACTCTCCGAGCAGTACTTC. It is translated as CASSSGLSEQYF.

DNA of the CDR3: TGTGCCAGCAGCCCCCTAGCGGGAGACTCCTACGAGCAGTACTTC. Protein: CASSPLAGDSYEQYF. The V call is TRBV11-2, the J call TRBJ2-7, with TRBD2 matching 10 bases. The trim removed 5 bases at V and 0 bases at J, leaving 4 bases unmatched. CDR3 size: 15 residues. CDR1 SGHAT and CDR2 FQNNGV come from the germline V gene.

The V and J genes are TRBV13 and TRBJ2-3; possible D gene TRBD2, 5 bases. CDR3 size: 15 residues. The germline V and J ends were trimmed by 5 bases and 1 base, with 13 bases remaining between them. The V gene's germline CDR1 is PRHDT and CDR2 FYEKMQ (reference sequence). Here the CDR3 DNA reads TGTGCCAGCAGCGAACCTAGCTTCGGCACAGATACGCAGTATTTT. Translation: CASSEPSFGTDTQYF.

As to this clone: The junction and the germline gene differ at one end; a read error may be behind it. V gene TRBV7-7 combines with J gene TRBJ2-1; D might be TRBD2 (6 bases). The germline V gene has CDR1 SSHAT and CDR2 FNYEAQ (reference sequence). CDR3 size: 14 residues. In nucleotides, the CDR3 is TGTGCTAGCAGCCGACTGGGGACTCGCGATGAGCAGTTCTTC. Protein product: CASSRLGTRDEQFF.

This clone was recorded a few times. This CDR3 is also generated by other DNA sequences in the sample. The CDR3 here is CAWGQGYGYTF. As DNA, the CDR3 is TGTGCCTGGGGACAGGGGTATGGCTACACCTTC. The chain joins TRBV30 to TRBJ1-2; 9 bases fit TRBD1. With V trimmed by 5 bases and J by 5 bases, 0 bases remained unmatched. This CDR3 has 11 residues. The V gene's germline CDR1 is GTSNPN and CDR2 SVGIG (reference sequence).

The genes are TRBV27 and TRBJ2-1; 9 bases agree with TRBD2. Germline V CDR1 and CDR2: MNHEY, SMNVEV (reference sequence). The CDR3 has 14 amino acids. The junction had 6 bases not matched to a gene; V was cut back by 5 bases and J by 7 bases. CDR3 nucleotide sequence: TGTGCCAGCAGTATAGCGGGAGCGGTTAATGAGCAGTTCTTC. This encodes CASSIAGAVNEQFF.